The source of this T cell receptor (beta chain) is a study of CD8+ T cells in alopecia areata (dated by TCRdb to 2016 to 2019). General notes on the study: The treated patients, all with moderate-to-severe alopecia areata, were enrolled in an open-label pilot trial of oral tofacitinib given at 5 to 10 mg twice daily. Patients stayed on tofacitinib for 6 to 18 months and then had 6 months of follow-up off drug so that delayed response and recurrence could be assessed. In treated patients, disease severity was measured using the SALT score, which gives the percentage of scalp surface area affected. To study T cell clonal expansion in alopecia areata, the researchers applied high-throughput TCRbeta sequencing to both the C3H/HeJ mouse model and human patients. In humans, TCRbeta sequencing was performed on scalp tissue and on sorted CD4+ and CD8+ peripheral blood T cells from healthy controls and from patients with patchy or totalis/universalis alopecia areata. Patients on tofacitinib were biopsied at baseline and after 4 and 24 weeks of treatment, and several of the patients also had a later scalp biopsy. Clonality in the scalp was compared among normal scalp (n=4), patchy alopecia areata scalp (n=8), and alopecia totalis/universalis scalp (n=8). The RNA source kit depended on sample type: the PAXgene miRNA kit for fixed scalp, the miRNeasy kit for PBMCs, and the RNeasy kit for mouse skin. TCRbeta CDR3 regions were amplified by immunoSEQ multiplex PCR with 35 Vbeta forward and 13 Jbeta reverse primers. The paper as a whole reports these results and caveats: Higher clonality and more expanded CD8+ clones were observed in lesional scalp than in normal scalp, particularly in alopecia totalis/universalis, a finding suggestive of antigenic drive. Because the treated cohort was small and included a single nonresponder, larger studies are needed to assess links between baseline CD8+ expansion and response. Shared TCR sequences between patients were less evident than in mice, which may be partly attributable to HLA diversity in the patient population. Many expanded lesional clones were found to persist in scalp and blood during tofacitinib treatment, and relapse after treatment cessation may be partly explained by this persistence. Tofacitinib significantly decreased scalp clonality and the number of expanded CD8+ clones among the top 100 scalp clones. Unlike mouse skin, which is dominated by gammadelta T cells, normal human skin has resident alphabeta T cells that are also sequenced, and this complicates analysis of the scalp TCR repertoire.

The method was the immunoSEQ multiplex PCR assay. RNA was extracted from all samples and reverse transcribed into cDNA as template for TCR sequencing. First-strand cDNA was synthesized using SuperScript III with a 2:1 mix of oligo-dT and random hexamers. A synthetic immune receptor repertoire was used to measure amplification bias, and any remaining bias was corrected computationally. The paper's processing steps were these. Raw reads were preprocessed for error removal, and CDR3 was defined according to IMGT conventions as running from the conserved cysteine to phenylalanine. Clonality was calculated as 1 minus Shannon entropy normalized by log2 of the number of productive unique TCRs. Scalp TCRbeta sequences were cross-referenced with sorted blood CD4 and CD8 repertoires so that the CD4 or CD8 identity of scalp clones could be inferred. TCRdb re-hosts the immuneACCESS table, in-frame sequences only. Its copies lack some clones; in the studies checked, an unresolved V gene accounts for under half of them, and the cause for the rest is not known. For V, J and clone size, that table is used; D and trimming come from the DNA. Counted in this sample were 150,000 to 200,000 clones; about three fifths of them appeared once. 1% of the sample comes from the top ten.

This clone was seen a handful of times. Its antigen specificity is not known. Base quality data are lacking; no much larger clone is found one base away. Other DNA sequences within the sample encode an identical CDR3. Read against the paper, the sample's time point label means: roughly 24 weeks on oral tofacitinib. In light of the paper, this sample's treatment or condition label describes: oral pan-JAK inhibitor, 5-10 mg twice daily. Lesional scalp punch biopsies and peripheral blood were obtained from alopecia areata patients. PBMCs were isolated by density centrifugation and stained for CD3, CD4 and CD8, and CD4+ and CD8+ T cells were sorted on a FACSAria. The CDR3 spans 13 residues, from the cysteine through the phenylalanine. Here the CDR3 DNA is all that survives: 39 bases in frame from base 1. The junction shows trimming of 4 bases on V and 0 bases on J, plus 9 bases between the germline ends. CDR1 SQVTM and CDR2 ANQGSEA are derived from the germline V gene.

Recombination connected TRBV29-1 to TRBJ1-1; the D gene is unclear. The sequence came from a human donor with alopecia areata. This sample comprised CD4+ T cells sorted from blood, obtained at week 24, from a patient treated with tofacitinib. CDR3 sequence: CSVVRALNTEAFF. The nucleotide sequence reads TGCAGCGTTGTTAGGGCCCTGAACACTGAAGCTTTCTTT.